This record concerns one T cell receptor (beta chain) sequence. This clone turned up a few times. Its antigen is currently not known. No clone much larger than this one lies a single base away; base qualities are absent. The CDR3 regions of human TCRbeta chains were analyzed by immunosequencing. Per the authors' processing: TCRs in the repertoires were compared against a reference library of SARS-CoV-2-specific TCRs that had been generated with the MIRA antigen-specificity platform. Breadth meant the fraction of unique TCRs that were SARS-CoV-2-associated, whereas depth meant the fraction of total T cells that were SARS-CoV-2-associated. Each spike-specific TCR was assigned to its reactive spike region and to a CD4 or CD8 class using the MIRA data. Log10-transformed breadth and depth values were compared by one-way ANOVA with Sidak's multiple comparisons tests. Imported from immuneACCESS, the table was reduced by TCRdb to in-frame sequences with V and J called. These copies leave out some clones; in studies compared against another copy, an unresolved V gene accounts for under half, and the cause of the remainder is not known. D and trimming come from the DNA, and the V and J calls and clone size come from that table. The sample profile shows roughly 150,000 clones; 90% to 95% of them were found once. Together, the top ten hold roughly 1.2% of the sample.

This record comes from a study of T cell responses to AZD1222 COVID-19 vaccine (dated by TCRdb to the early 2020s). Study-level background: A total of over 230 trial participants underwent TCR sequencing, of whom 200 to 220 had received two doses of AZD1222 and 26 had received two doses of the MenACWY control vaccine. Trial participants were enrolled into age subgroups of 18-55, 56-69 and 70-plus years, which contained 148, 28 and 57 TCR-sequenced participants, respectively.

What this sample's time point label stands for: about 28 days (+/-7) after the second vaccine dose. AZD1222 recipients with second doses at about 4 weeks or about 12 weeks were pooled, because spike-specific TCR depth and breadth did not differ between schedules. Samples from vaccinated people were obtained from the UK trials COV001 and COV002, which included a single-blind randomized controlled phase 2/3 trial of AZD1222 (ChAdOx1 nCoV-19) in healthy adults. Trial participant PBMC samples were collected at day 0 and day 28 after the second dose for TCRbeta chain sequencing. From its cysteine to its phenylalanine, the CDR3 spans 14 amino acids. Here the CDR3 DNA is all that survives: 42 bases in frame from base 1. From the germline V gene, CDR1 is MGHRA and CDR2 is YSYEKL. Trimming takes 5 bases from V and 4 bases from J, and the germline ends sit 15 bases apart. General findings and caveats noted by the study authors: Vaccine-associated CD4 TCRs spanned the whole spike protein, with dominant responses in regions 160-218 and 743-854. Reportedly, close to half of the unique spike-specific TCRs recognized epitopes lying outside the regions that are mutated in the B.1.351 and B.1.1.7 variants. Conclusions about previously exposed vaccinees are limited, since just six AZD1222 recipients were seropositive for SARS-CoV-2 at baseline. Participants were mostly white British, with more females than males. The authors suggested clonal diversity may have been underestimated. The 56-69-year group was small, and its depth increase did not reach significance, likely because of low power. A significant rise in spike-specific TCR breadth and depth was observed after two AZD1222 doses relative to day 0 and relative to MenACWY recipients. Because no day 14 peak-response samples were available, repertoires were characterized only after the peak T cell response.

The receptor was isolated from an adult who received the AZD1222 COVID-19 vaccine. The V and J genes are TRBV4-1 and TRBJ2-7, with TRBD1 tentatively as D gene (6 bases match). The material sequenced was peripheral blood, taken 28 days after the second AZD1222 dose. The DNA sequence is as follows: TGCGCCAGCAGCACTGGACAGCCCGATTACGAGCAGTACTTC. It codes for CASSTGQPDYEQYF.